The 29 T cell receptor beta chains below all came from one sample that was sequenced in a study of breast tumors, draining lymph nodes, adjacent tissues. The lymph nodes were axillary draining lymph nodes from breast cancer patients. Via MiXCR, TCRdb re-called the multiplex PCR reads, giving one row per CDR3 protein. This sample has approximately 200,000 distinct CDR3 sequences, with 30% to 40% found just once. Sequences were obtained from axillary lymph node tissue. The receptor set was obtained from a female donor with breast cancer. Some clones in this sample may be carry-over from other donors' samples.

This clonotype appeared many times. This sequence joins TRBV4-1 and TRBJ2-3; D is unclear. This CDR3 spans 11 amino acids. Trimming cost V 0 bases and J 8 bases, with 3 bases left between them. Germline V CDR1 and CDR2: MGHRA, YSYEKL. CDR3 DNA: TGCGCCAGCAGCCAAGAGGGTACGCAGTATTTT. Its protein product is CASSQEGTQYF.

This rearrangement joins TRBV6-5 to TRBJ2-2; unclear D gene. Germline CDR1 MNHEY, CDR2 SVGAGI. The CDR3 is 15 amino acids. V shed 11 bases and J shed 8 bases, with 24 bases lying between them. The DNA for the CDR3 is TGTGCCGGTCCGCGCCCCGAGCCGCGGCGAGGGGAGCTGTTTTTT. Translation: CAGPRPEPRRGELFF.

This clonotype was detected only a few times. The V call is TRBV3-1, the J call TRBJ2-5, with D possibly being TRBD2 (6 bases). The germline CDR1 and CDR2 sequences are LGHDT and YNNKEL (reference sequence). The length of the CDR3 is 13 residues. The ends were cut back, 3 bases at V and 7 bases at J, with 12 bases in the middle. CDR3 in DNA: TGTGCCAGCAGCCATCGAGGGCGGGGGACCCAGTACTTC. Translated: CASSHRGRGTQYF.

This clonotype showed up many times. The chain carries TRBV3-1 and TRBJ2-7; 7 nucleotides match TRBD1. J lost 6 bases, V lost 4 bases, and 9 bases had no gene match. CDR3 length equals 14 residues. The germline V gene encodes CDR1 LGHDT and CDR2 YNNKEL (reference sequence). CDR3 coding DNA: TGTGCCAGCAGCCCGCGAAGTACAGGGGCCGAGCAGTACTTC. It is translated as CASSPRSTGAEQYF.

This clonotype was detected a few times. The chain uses TRBV18 and TRBJ2-5; unclear D gene. Germline CDR1 reads KGHSH; CDR2 reads LQKENI. The germline V and J ends were trimmed by 4 bases and 4 bases, with 10 bases remaining between them. The CDR3 has 13 amino acids. The CDR3 spells CASSLNLRETQYF. CDR3 bases: TGTGCCAGCTCACTTAATCTGCGAGAGACCCAGTACTTC.

The rearrangement links TRBV2 to TRBJ2-2; weak D call: TRBD2 (7 bases). Per the germline V gene, CDR1 is SNHLY and CDR2 is FYNNEI. The CDR3 has 13 amino acids. V dropped 4 bases and J dropped 10 bases, with 13 bases sitting between them. CDR3 bases: TGTGCCAGCAGTGGGGGGGGGCCGCAGGAGCTGTTTTTT. It translates to CASSGGGPQELFF.

There are many counts of this clonotype. V gene TRBV7-2 combines with J gene TRBJ2-7; tentatively, D is TRBD1 (5 bases). This CDR3 is 15 amino acids long. V was cut by 3 bases and J by 4 bases, with 16 bases left in between. The germline V gene encodes CDR1 SGHTA and CDR2 FQGNSA. CDR3 sequence reads: CASSFMIGVGYEQYF. The DNA of the CDR3 is TGTGCCAGCAGCTTCATGATAGGGGTGGGATACGAGCAGTACTTC.

This clonotype was observed many times. J is TRBJ2-6 and V is TRBV3-1, with D possibly matching TRBD2 (6 bases). The germline gives CDR1 LGHDT, CDR2 YNNKEL (reference sequence). CDR3 length: 14 amino acids. V gave up 5 bases and J gave up 2 bases, with 7 bases separating them. The CDR3 region is CASSGGTGANVLTF. The CDR3 region has the DNA TGTGCCAGCAGCGGGGGGACTGGGGCCAACGTCCTGACTTTC.

This clonotype has a count of ten or more. V is TRBV28 and J is TRBJ2-1; D may be TRBD2 (6 bases). The CDR3 is 14 residues long. In germline, CDR1 is MDHEN, CDR2 SYDVKM. V lost 6 bases, J lost 13 bases, and 22 bases lay in between. CDR3: CASSPERDGRDQFF. The DNA for the CDR3 is TGTGCCAGCAGCCCCGAGAGGGACGGGAGAGATCAGTTCTTC.

This clonotype was observed at least ten times. V gene TRBV10-2 combines with J gene TRBJ2-3; D gene unclear. V lost 2 bases to trimming and J lost 4 bases, with 7 bases between them. The CDR3 sequence is 13 residues long. In germline, CDR1 is WSHSY, CDR2 SAAADI. Here the CDR3 DNA reads TGCGCCAGCAGTGAGGCAGTCCCAGATACGCAGTATTTT. It specifies CASSEAVPDTQYF.

This chain links TRBV20-1 with TRBJ2-7; 9 bases align to TRBD1. This CDR3 has 15 amino acids. Germline loops: CDR1 DFQATT, CDR2 SNEGSKA (reference sequence). V shed 0 bases, J shed 5 bases, and the junction held 8 bases outside the gene matches. The CDR3 nucleotides are TGCAGTGCTAGAGAGGACTGCGGGACAGGGAACGAGCAGTACTTC. This codes for CSAREDCGTGNEQYF.

This chain links TRBV20-1 with TRBJ2-5; no definite D call. Germline-derived CDR1 and CDR2 are DFQATT and SNEGSKA (reference sequence). This CDR3 is built from 11 residues. Trimming cost V 3 bases and J 4 bases, with 6 bases left between them. This CDR3 reads CSASSGETQYF. As DNA, the CDR3 is TGCAGTGCTAGTTCTGGAGAGACCCAGTACTTC.

This clonotype was counted a few times. The chain links TRBV29-1 to TRBJ2-1; maybe TRBD2 (6 bases). The CDR3 is 12 amino acids. Looked up from germline, CDR1 is SQVTM and CDR2 is ANQGSEA. V was pared by 7 bases and J by 9 bases, with 16 bases between. CDR3 loop: CSALRDSIEQFF. The DNA of the CDR3 is TGCAGCGCCCTCCGGGACTCGATTGAGCAGTTCTTC.

This clonotype was detected many times. The J gene is TRBJ1-4, the V gene TRBV6-5; 8 bases align to TRBD1. Germline CDR1 and CDR2: MNHEY and SVGAGI. V shed 4 bases, J shed 7 bases, and the junction held 8 bases outside the gene matches. The CDR3 runs 15 residues. This chain's CDR3 is CASSWSDRGSEKLFF. In DNA, the CDR3 is TGTGCCAGCAGTTGGAGTGACAGGGGCAGTGAAAAACTGTTTTTT.

The V call is TRBV25-1, the J call TRBJ2-3; TRBD2 matches at 10 bases. This CDR3 contains 15 residues. In germline, CDR1 is MGHDK, CDR2 SYGVNS. Trimming removed 4 bases from V and 0 bases from J; junction bases left unmatched: 1. The CDR3 region has the DNA TGTGCCAGCAGTGGGACTAGCGGAAGCACAGATACGCAGTATTTT. Amino acid sequence: CASSGTSGSTDTQYF.

This clonotype has ten or more counts. The chain is built from TRBV7-2 and TRBJ1-2; maybe TRBD1 (6 bases). Germline-derived CDR1 and CDR2 are SGHTA and FQGNSA. With 1 base removed from V and 7 bases from J, the gap between germline ends came to 22 bases. This CDR3 comprises 17 residues. The CDR3 DNA is TGTGCCAGCAGCTTAGAGCCTCTGGGAGGGGGAGGAGCTGGCTACACCTTC. It encodes CASSLEPLGGGGAGYTF. The whole variable domain, filled in from reference TRBV7-2 and TRBJ1-2, reads GAGVSQSPSNKVTEKGKDVELRCDPISGHTALYWYRQSLGQGLEFLIYFQGNSAPDKSGLPSDRFSAERTGGSVSTLTIQRTQQEDSAVYLCASSLEPLGGGGAGYTFGSGTRLTVV.

The rearrangement joins TRBV10-1 to TRBJ2-2, with 8 positions matching TRBD1. Germline values: CDR1 WNHNN, CDR2 SYGVQD (reference sequence). V trimming: 2 bases; J trimming: 4 bases; junction bases outside the gene matches: 3. CDR3 length equals 15 residues. CDR3 nucleotide sequence: TGCGCCAGCAGTGAGGGACAGGGTGGCACCGGGGAGCTGTTTTTT. Protein: CASSEGQGGTGELFF.

This clonotype showed up many times. The V call is TRBV3-1, the J call TRBJ2-5; the D is unclear. This CDR3 has 12 amino acids. CDR1 and CDR2 (germline): LGHDT, YNNKEL (reference sequence). V was trimmed by 5 bases and J by 7 bases, leaving 11 bases between them. The CDR3 here is CASSSSSGTQYF. CDR3 in DNA: TGTGCCAGCAGCTCCAGTTCGGGGACCCAGTACTTC.

This clonotype has a single count. A clone one base away is much larger, so this may be a read error. V and J are TRBV6-1 and TRBJ2-7; 7 bases are a match to TRBD1. Germline V CDR1 and CDR2: MNHNS, SASEGT. This CDR3 is built from 13 residues. J gave up 3 bases and V 6 bases, and 5 bases lay outside the gene matches. CDR3: CASRGRGIYEQYF. The CDR3, as DNA: TGTGCCAGCAGGGGCAGGGGGATCTACGAGCAGTACTTC.

This clonotype was seen ten or more times. V and J are TRBV7-6 and TRBJ1-3; a possible D gene is TRBD1 (6 bases). Germline V CDR1 and CDR2: SGHVS, FNYEAQ. Between the trimmed V and J ends, which lost 1 base and 1 base, there was a span of 11 bases. CDR3 length: 16 amino acids. CDR3 sequence (DNA): TGTGCCAGCAGCTTAGGACAGGCCCTTTCTGGAAACACCATATATTTT. This encodes CASSLGQALSGNTIYF.

The J gene is TRBJ1-2, the V gene TRBV20-1; D perhaps matches TRBD1 (6 bases). This CDR3 region has 12 residues. CDR1 DFQATT and CDR2 SNEGSKA come from the germline V gene (reference sequence). Trimming stripped 4 bases from V and 2 bases from J, with 8 bases between. In DNA, the CDR3 is TGCAGTGCTAAGGGGGGGAACTATGGCTACACCTTC. Residues: CSAKGGNYGYTF.

This clonotype has more than one count but fewer than ten. A much more abundant neighbour one base away suggests this may be a read error. The chain has TRBV11-2 and TRBJ2-5; either TRBD1 or TRBD2 may fit D (5 bases each). V was cut by 5 bases and J by 5 bases, with 18 bases left in between. The CDR3 totals 15 residues. Per the germline V gene, CDR1 is SGHAT and CDR2 is FQNNGV. DNA for the CDR3: TGTGCCAGCAGCCTAGTCGGGACGGCGTGGGAGACCCAGTACTTC. As protein: CASSLVGTAWETQYF.

This clonotype was seen at least ten times. This rearrangement joins TRBV10-2 to TRBJ2-2; TRBD2 aligns across 9 bases. V lost 6 bases to trimming and J lost 6 bases; unmatched junction nucleotides: 8. This CDR3 region has 15 residues. Germline CDR1 reads WSHSY; CDR2 reads SAAADI. The chain's CDR3 is CASSSGTSIPGELFF. The CDR3 DNA follows: TGCGCCAGCAGCTCCGGGACTAGCATTCCCGGGGAGCTGTTTTTT.

Turning to this clonotype: This CDR3 fails to terminate in the conserved phenylalanine or tryptophan, so it likely reflects a read error. The V call is TRBV7-9, the J call TRBJ1-2; weak D call: TRBD1 (5 bases). The CDR3 sequence is 15 residues long. V shed 3 bases and J shed 3 bases, with 14 bases lying between them. Germline V gene data show CDR1 as SEHNR and CDR2 as FQNEAQ (reference sequence). In DNA form, the CDR3 reads TGTGCCAGCAGCTTCGGCAGGCCGGGGGACTATGGCTACACCTAC. Translating it yields CASSFGRPGDYGYTY.

As concerns this clonotype: It may be a read error: a sequence one base away is much more abundant. The V gene is TRBV2, the J gene TRBJ2-7; 9 positions agree with TRBD1. CDR1 is SNHLY, CDR2 FYNNEI, per germline. The CDR3 spans 15 residues. CDR3 region: CASGPSTGTGLEQCF. The CDR3, as DNA: TGTGCCAGCGGGCCCTCGACTGGGACAGGGTTGGAGCAGTGCTTC.

About this clonotype: A much larger clone lies a single base off, so this may be a read error. The chain is built from TRBV5-1 and TRBJ2-5, with 8 bases lining up with TRBD2. The CDR3 length is 15 residues. Losses at the gene ends were 0 bases for V and 4 bases for J; bases not matched to a gene: 5. Germline CDR1 is SGHRS and CDR2 is YFSETQ. The CDR3 DNA sequence: TGCGCCAGCAGCTTGGGCGGGGGGCCAGGAGAGACCCAGTACTTC. Translating it yields CASSLGGGPGETQYF.

There are many counts of this clonotype. The chain recombines TRBV6-5 with TRBJ2-5; tentatively, D is TRBD1 (6 bases). CDR1 and CDR2 from the germline V gene are MNHEY and SVGAGI. V was cut by 6 bases and J by 5 bases, with 10 bases left in between. CDR3 size: 12 residues. In DNA, the CDR3 is TGTGCCAGCAGGGGGGCCTGGGAGACCCAGTACTTC. Its translation: CASRGAWETQYF.

This clonotype was counted at least ten times. The rearrangement links TRBV28 to TRBJ2-7, with a possible D match to TRBD2 (6 bases). Deletions cut 7 bases from V and 2 bases from J, with 12 bases between. Germline-derived CDR1 and CDR2 are MDHEN and SYDVKM. The CDR3 consists of 13 residues. This CDR3 reads CASISGLTYEQYF. For the CDR3, the DNA is TGTGCCAGCATTTCGGGACTCACCTACGAGCAGTACTTC.

J is TRBJ2-3 and V is TRBV20-1, with TRBD1 matching 7 bases. The ends lost 5 bases at V and 6 bases at J; junction bases unmatched: 14. This CDR3 region has 15 residues. Germline-derived CDR1 and CDR2 are DFQATT and SNEGSKA (reference sequence). The CDR3 is CSAYQGGRRPDTQYF. Here the CDR3 DNA reads TGCAGTGCTTACCAAGGGGGCAGGAGGCCGGATACGCAGTATTTT.